A selection of T cell receptor beta chains follows, all from one sample in a study of blood T cell repertoires in COVID-19. Repertoires were generated with immunoSEQ multiplex PCR, while TCRdb's copy carries only in-frame clones and drops some. The data contain around 40,000 clones, around nine tenths of them singletons. Material: peripheral blood. These receptors originate from a man between 50 and 59 years old with active COVID-19. CDR3s include the opening cysteine and the closing phenylalanine or tryptophan. A D gene is named only where the DNA matches it firmly. Expanded clones are given a class, and other clones once, few, many or no size at all.

V gene	D gene	J gene	clone size	CDR3 DNA	CDR3 protein
TRBV5-4	TRBD2	TRBJ2-1	-	TGTGCCAGCAGCCCCTCGGGCGGGAGTACCTACAATGAGCAGTTCTTC	CASSPSGGSTYNEQFF
TRBV13	-	TRBJ2-7	-	TGTGCCAGCAGCACACAGGGAAGGGCCTACGAGCAGTACTTC	CASSTQGRAYEQYF
TRBV7-2	-	TRBJ2-7	-	TGTGCCAGCAGCCCCTTGGGGCTAGTTTACGAGCAGTACTTC	CASSPLGLVYEQYF
TRBV5-4	TRBD2	TRBJ2-1	-	TGTGCCAGCAGCTTGGAGACTAGCGGGAGGTTTTACTCCTACAATGAGCAGTTCTTC	CASSLETSGRFYSYNEQFF
TRBV19	TRBD2	TRBJ2-7	-	TGTGCCAGTAGTACCGGGACTAGCGGGAGCTACGAGCAGTACTTC	CASSTGTSGSYEQYF
TRBV28	-	TRBJ1-2	-	TGTGCCAGCAGTTTAGTCGGGGGGCAGGTCTATGGCTACACCTTC	CASSLVGGQVYGYTF
TRBV9	TRBD1	TRBJ2-2	-	TGTGCCAGCAGCTGGGACAGCTCAACCGGGGAGCTGTTTTTT	CASSWDSSTGELFF
TRBV2	TRBD1	TRBJ2-5	-	TGTGCCAGCAGGGCTAATGCGGGGACAGGGGGCGCGGGGGAGACCCAGTACTTC	CASRANAGTGGAGETQYF
TRBV27	TRBD1	TRBJ1-2	-	TGTGCCAGCAGTCCACAGGGGGACAGGGGATTCTATGGCTACACCTTC	CASSPQGDRGFYGYTF
TRBV28	-	TRBJ1-1	-	TGTGCCAGCAGTTTTAGTCCAGGGTCCAACACTGAAGCTTTCTTT	CASSFSPGSNTEAFF
TRBV28	TRBD2	TRBJ2-5	-	TGTGCCACCGGGACTAGCGGGAGGGGTAGAGAGACCCAGTACTTC	CATGTSGRGRETQYF
TRBV25-1	TRBD2	TRBJ2-1	-	TGTGCCAGCGGAACTAGCGGGAGTCTCTACAATGAGCAGTTCTTC	CASGTSGSLYNEQFF
TRBV28	-	TRBJ1-2	-	TGTGCCAGCAGGAGACTTTTTGAGTATGGCTACACCTTC	CASRRLFEYGYTF
TRBV5-1	-	TRBJ1-1	-	TGCGCCAGCAGCCCTCAGGGTTCCGCCTCGATGAACACTGAAGCTTTCTTT	CASSPQGSASMNTEAFF
TRBV18	-	TRBJ2-1	once	TGTGCCAGCTCACCACGGCAGGAAGACAATGAGCAGTTCTTC	CASSPRQEDNEQFF
TRBV5-4	TRBD1	TRBJ1-6	-	TGTGCCAGCAGTACTTACAGGGGACCCCTCCACTTT	CASSTYRGPLHF
TRBV28	-	TRBJ2-2	-	TGTGCCAGCAGTCCGGCAGGGGAAGGCGGGGAGCTGTTTTTT	CASSPAGEGGELFF
TRBV6-2/TRBV6-3	-	TRBJ1-1	-	TGTGCCAGCAGTTACGCGGGTCCCGGGAACACTGAAGCTTTCTTT	CASSYAGPGNTEAFF
TRBV19	TRBD2	TRBJ2-1	few	TGTGCCAGTAGTATCGGACTAGCGAACAATGAGCAGTTCTTC	CASSIGLANNEQFF
TRBV16	TRBD1	TRBJ2-7	-	TGTGCCAGCAGCCAATCGTGGGACAGGAGCGGCGAGCAGTACTTC	CASSQSWDRSGEQYF
TRBV25-1	-	TRBJ1-2	-	TGTGCCAGCAGTGCACAGGCGCTTGGAGGCTACACCTTC	CASSAQALGGYTF
TRBV7-2	-	TRBJ1-2	-	TGTGCCAGCAGCTTATTGGTAGGGAGGAGCAACTATGGCTACACCTTC	CASSLLVGRSNYGYTF
TRBV2	TRBD1	TRBJ1-1	-	TGTGCCAGCAGTGAACCGGGACAGGGGGGTACTGAAGCTTTCTTT	CASSEPGQGGTEAFF
TRBV6-5	-	TRBJ1-3	-	TGTGCCAGCAGACCACAGGGTACGTCAGGAAACACCATATATTTT	CASRPQGTSGNTIYF
TRBV7-6	-	TRBJ1-1	-	TGTGCCAGCAGCTACCGCGTGGGCGGGGGGAACACTGAAGCTTTCTTT	CASSYRVGGGNTEAFF
TRBV27	-	TRBJ2-3	-	TGTGCCAGCAGTTCAGGGGGGGATACGCAGTATTTT	CASSSGGDTQYF
TRBV30	TRBD2	TRBJ2-3	-	TGTGCCTGGAGTGGAACTAGCGGGGTCTATGGCACAGATACGCAGTATTTT	CAWSGTSGVYGTDTQYF
TRBV10-3	TRBD2	TRBJ2-7	-	TGTGCCATCAGTGAGTGGGATAGCGGGATTGGGGAGCAGTACTTC	CAISEWDSGIGEQYF
TRBV19	-	TRBJ2-1	-	TGTGCCAGTACCACTAGGGGAGGGGGCTACAATGAGCAGTTCTTC	CASTTRGGGYNEQFF
TRBV28	-	TRBJ2-3	-	TGTGCCAGCAGCGACTCCACCGTTATAGATACGCAGTATTTT	CASSDSTVIDTQYF
TRBV29-1	-	TRBJ1-2	-	TGCAGCGGGATCGAGGGGAGGAATAACTATGGCTACACCTTC	CSGIEGRNNYGYTF
TRBV5-1	TRBD2	TRBJ2-2	-	TGCGCCAGCAGCTTGGCCACGGCTAGCGGGGCGGAGCTGTTTTTT	CASSLATASGAELFF
TRBV10-3	TRBD2	TRBJ2-2	-	TGTGCCATCAGAGAGGACCGACTAGCGGGATTGGCCACCGGGGAGCTGTTTTTT	CAIREDRLAGLATGELFF
TRBV4-1	TRBD2	TRBJ2-1	-	TGCGCCAGCAGCTCCGGACTAGCGGGAGGGCCCAATGAGCAGTTCTTC	CASSSGLAGGPNEQFF
TRBV5-6	TRBD1	TRBJ1-2	-	TGTGCCAGCAGCTTAGGGACAGGGGGCCCAACCTTC	CASSLGTGGPTF
TRBV3-1/TRBV3-2	TRBD1	TRBJ1-2	once	TGTGCCAGCAGCCCAATGGGGGACAGGGTAAGATATGGCTACACCTTC	CASSPMGDRVRYGYTF
TRBV7-9	-	TRBJ2-7	-	TGTGCCAGCAGCTTAAGGACAACCTACGAGCAGTACTTC	CASSLRTTYEQYF
TRBV11-2	TRBD2	TRBJ2-2	-	TGTGCCAGCAGCCAAAGCGGGATGAACACCGGGGAGCTGTTTTTT	CASSQSGMNTGELFF
TRBV10-3	TRBD1	TRBJ1-2	-	TGTGCCATCAGTGAGTCTAGACAGGGCGATGACGGCTACACCTTC	CAISESRQGDDGYTF
TRBV27	-	TRBJ1-1	many	TGTGCCAGCACGCCGGGGGGTGCTAGGGCTGAAGCTTTCTTT	CASTPGGARAEAFF
TRBV4-2	TRBD2	TRBJ2-7	once	TGTGCCAGCAGCCGAGGGGGACTAGCGGGAGAAAGCTCCTACGAGCAGTACTTC	CASSRGGLAGESSYEQYF
TRBV3-1/TRBV3-2	TRBD2	TRBJ2-7	-	TGTGCCAGCAGCTTTACTAGCGGCGTTGTCGAGCAGTACTTC	CASSFTSGVVEQYF
TRBV29-1	-	TRBJ1-2	once	TGCAGCGCCCAGGGGCGGACTGGCTACACCTTC	CSAQGRTGYTF
TRBV9	-	TRBJ2-1	-	TGTGCCAGCAGCGGCCTAGCGCGTGGGGCAAATGAGCAGTTCTTC	CASSGLARGANEQFF
TRBV6-1	-	TRBJ1-6	-	TGTGCCAGCAGTGAACTTGGCCAGGGAACATCCTATAATTCACCCCTCCACTTT	CASSELGQGTSYNSPLHF
TRBV27	TRBD1	TRBJ2-7	once	TGTGCCAGCAGTCGGTGGGACAGCAGCTCCTACGAGCAGTACTTC	CASSRWDSSSYEQYF
TRBV7-2	TRBD1	TRBJ1-1	-	TGTGCCAGCAGCTTAGAAAGGGGGCGCGTAGCTTTCTTT	CASSLERGRVAFF
TRBV28	-	TRBJ1-2	-	TGTGCCAGCGGGGGAGTAGCGGCTGGCTACACCTTC	CASGGVAAGYTF
TRBV2	TRBD1	TRBJ2-3	-	TGTGCCAGCAGGGACAGGGCAGATACGCAGTATTTT	CASRDRADTQYF
TRBV24-1	TRBD2	TRBJ2-1	-	TGTGCCACCAGTGATTTAAGGCTAGCGGGAGGTAATGAGCAGTTCTTC	CATSDLRLAGGNEQFF
TRBV15	TRBD1	TRBJ1-6	-	TGTGCCACCAGCGGCGGACAGGGGGCAGGTTCACCCCTCCACTTT	CATSGGQGAGSPLHF
TRBV9	TRBD2	TRBJ2-1	-	TGTGCCAGCAGCAAACCGGGACTAGGAACGGACAATGAGCAGTTCTTC	CASSKPGLGTDNEQFF